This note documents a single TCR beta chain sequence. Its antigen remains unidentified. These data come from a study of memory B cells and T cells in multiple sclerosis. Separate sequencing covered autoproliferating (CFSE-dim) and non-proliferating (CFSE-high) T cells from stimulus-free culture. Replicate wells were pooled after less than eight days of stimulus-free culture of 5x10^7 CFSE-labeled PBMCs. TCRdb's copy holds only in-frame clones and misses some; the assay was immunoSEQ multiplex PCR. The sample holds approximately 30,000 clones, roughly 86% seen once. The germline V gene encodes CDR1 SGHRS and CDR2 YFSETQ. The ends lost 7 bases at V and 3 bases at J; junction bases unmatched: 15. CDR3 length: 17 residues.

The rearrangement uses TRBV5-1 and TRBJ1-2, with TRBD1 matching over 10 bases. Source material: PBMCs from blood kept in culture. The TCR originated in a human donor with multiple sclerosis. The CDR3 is CASRPGQGFFLDYGYTF. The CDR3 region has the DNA TGCGCCAGCCGACCGGGACAGGGGTTTTTCCTCGACTATGGCTACACCTTC.